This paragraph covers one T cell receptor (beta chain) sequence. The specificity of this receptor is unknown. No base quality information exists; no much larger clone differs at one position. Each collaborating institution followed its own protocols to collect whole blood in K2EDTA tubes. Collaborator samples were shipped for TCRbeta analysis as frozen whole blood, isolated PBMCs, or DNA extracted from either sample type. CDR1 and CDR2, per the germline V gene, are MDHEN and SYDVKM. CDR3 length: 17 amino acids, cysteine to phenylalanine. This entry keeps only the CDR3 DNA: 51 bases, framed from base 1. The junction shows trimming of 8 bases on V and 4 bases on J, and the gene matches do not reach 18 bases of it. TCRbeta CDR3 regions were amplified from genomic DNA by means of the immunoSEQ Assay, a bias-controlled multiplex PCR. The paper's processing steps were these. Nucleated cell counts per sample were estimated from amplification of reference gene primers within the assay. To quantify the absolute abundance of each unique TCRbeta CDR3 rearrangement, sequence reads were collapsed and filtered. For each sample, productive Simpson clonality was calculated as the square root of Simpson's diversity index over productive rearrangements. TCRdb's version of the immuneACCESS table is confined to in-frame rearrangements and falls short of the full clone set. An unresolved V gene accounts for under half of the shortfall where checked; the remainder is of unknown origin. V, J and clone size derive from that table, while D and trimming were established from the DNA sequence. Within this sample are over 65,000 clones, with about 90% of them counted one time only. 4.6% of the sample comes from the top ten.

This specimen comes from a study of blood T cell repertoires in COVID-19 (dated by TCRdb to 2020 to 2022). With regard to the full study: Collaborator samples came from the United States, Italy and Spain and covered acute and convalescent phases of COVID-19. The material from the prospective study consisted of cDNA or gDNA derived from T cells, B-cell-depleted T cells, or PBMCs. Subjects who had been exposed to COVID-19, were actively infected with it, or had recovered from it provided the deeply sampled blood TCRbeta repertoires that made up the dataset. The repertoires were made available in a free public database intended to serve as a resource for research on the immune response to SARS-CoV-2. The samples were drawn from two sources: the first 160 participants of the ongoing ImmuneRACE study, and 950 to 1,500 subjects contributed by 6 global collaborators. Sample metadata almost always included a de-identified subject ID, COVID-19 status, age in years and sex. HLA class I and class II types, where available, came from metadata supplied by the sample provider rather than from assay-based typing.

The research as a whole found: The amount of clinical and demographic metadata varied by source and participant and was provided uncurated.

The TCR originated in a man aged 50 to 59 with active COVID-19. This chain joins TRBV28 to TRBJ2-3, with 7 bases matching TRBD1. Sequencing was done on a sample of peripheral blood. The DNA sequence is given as TGTGCCAGCTACAAAAGGGGGCGCCACCTAAATTCAGATACGCAGTATTTT. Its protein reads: CASYKRGRHLNSDTQYF.